The rows below give T cell receptor beta chains drawn from one sample of a study of regulatory T cells in long-lasting Graves disease. TCRdb passed the multiplex PCR reads through MiXCR, listing each CDR3 protein once. The table includes about 310,000 distinct CDR3 sequences, 18% detected once. Sequenced here: peripheral blood mononuclear cells (PBMCs), sampled at new diagnosis, from a patient treated with antithyroid drugs. Every receptor here comes from a female donor with Graves disease. Each CDR3 is given with its conserved first and last residue. Fields, in order: J gene, D gene, clone size, V gene, CDR3 DNA, CDR3 protein. D genes are given only for firm matches. Clone size appears in some rows only: once, few, many, or a class for an expanded clone.

J: TRBJ1-5
D: -
size: few
V: TRBV6-2/TRBV6-3
DNA: TGTGCCAGCAGTTACTCAGTTACCAATCAGCCCCAGCATTTT
CDR3: CASSYSVTNQPQHF

J: TRBJ2-1
D: TRBD2
size: many
V: TRBV20-1
DNA: TGCAGTGCTGGCCCTATGCGGGAGGACCCCTACAATGAGCAGTTCTTC
CDR3: CSAGPMREDPYNEQFF

J: TRBJ2-1
D: -
size: many
V: TRBV11-3
DNA: TGTGCCAGCAGCTTATATTCGCCCTCCAGCTCCTACAATGAGCAGTTCTTC
CDR3: CASSLYSPSSSYNEQFF

J: TRBJ2-7
D: TRBD1
size: many
V: TRBV5-6
DNA: TGTGCCAGCAGCTTGGACCCCGGGACAGGGGGTGGGCAGTACTTC
CDR3: CASSLDPGTGGGQYF

J: TRBJ2-5
D: TRBD1
size: many
V: TRBV29-1
DNA: TGCAGCGTAGCCGACCGGGACAGAGACCAAGAGACCCAGTACTTC
CDR3: CSVADRDRDQETQYF

J: TRBJ1-1
D: -
size: few
V: TRBV6-2/TRBV6-3
DNA: TGTGCCAGCACCCTTGAGGTCACTGAAGCTTTCTTT
CDR3: CASTLEVTEAFF

J: TRBJ2-7
D: TRBD1
size: many
V: TRBV6-1
DNA: TGTGCCAGCAGCAGGGACAGCCCCTACGAGCAGTACTTC
CDR3: CASSRDSPYEQYF

J: TRBJ2-7
D: -
size: many
V: TRBV6-2/TRBV6-3
DNA: TGTGCCAGCATTGGACAGTCCAACTACGAGCAGTACTTC
CDR3: CASIGQSNYEQYF

J: TRBJ1-3
D: TRBD1
size: many
V: TRBV30
DNA: TGTGCCTGGAGCCCGGGACAGGGGACCACCATATATTTT
CDR3: CAWSPGQGTTIYF

J: TRBJ2-1
D: TRBD2
size: many
V: TRBV30
DNA: TGTGCCTGGGGGGGAGCGGGAGGGCTTTCTGAGCAGTTCTTC
CDR3: CAWGGAGGLSEQFF

J: TRBJ2-7
D: TRBD1
size: -
V: TRBV20-1
DNA: TGCAGTGCTAGAGATCCCCGGGACAGGGGGAACGAGCAGTACTTC
CDR3: CSARDPRDRGNEQYF

J: TRBJ1-6
D: -
size: few
V: TRBV19
DNA: TGTGCCAGTAGCATGACCGGGGGAATGCCCCTCCACTTT
CDR3: CASSMTGGMPLHF

J: TRBJ2-7
D: -
size: -
V: TRBV19
DNA: TGTGCCAGTAGTAACAGGGAGTTATCCTACGAGCAGTACTTC
CDR3: CASSNRELSYEQYF

J: TRBJ2-7
D: TRBD1
size: -
V: TRBV7-3
DNA: TGTGCCAGCAGCCCCGGACAGGAGCTGTACTTC
CDR3: CASSPGQELYF

J: TRBJ2-2
D: TRBD2
size: many
V: TRBV27
DNA: TGTGCCAGCAGTTTACCAACTAGCGGGAGGGCGACCGGGGAGCTGTTTTTT
CDR3: CASSLPTSGRATGELFF

J: TRBJ2-3
D: -
size: -
V: TRBV11-2
DNA: TGTGCCAGCAGCTGGTCGGCGGGCACAGATACGCAGTATTTT
CDR3: CASSWSAGTDTQYF

J: TRBJ1-4
D: -
size: few
V: TRBV29-1
DNA: TGCAGCGTGAACCAGGTGACAACTAATGAAAAACTGTTTTTT
CDR3: CSVNQVTTNEKLFF

J: TRBJ2-3
D: TRBD2
size: many
V: TRBV18
DNA: TGTGCCAGCTCGACTAGCGGGAAAGCCACAGATACGCAGTATTTT
CDR3: CASSTSGKATDTQYF

J: TRBJ2-7
D: TRBD2
size: many
V: TRBV27
DNA: TGTGCCAGCAGTTTAGTAGCGGGAGGGTCCCACGAGCAGTACTTC
CDR3: CASSLVAGGSHEQYF

J: TRBJ2-5
D: -
size: many
V: TRBV24-1
DNA: TGTGCCACCAGCCAAGACTGGGTCCAGTACTTC
CDR3: CATSQDWVQYF

J: TRBJ2-7
D: -
size: many
V: TRBV7-2
DNA: TGTGCCAGCAGCTCTGGTCGGTGGACCGACCACGAGCAGTACTTC
CDR3: CASSSGRWTDHEQYF

J: TRBJ2-3
D: TRBD1
size: many
V: TRBV27
DNA: TGTGCCAGCAGCCCGGACAGGGGTCTCGATACGCAGTATTTT
CDR3: CASSPDRGLDTQYF

J: TRBJ1-1
D: -
size: -
V: TRBV7-6
DNA: TGTGCCAGCAGCTTAGACAGGGCCGGGATTGAAGCTTTCTTT
CDR3: CASSLDRAGIEAFF

J: TRBJ2-2
D: TRBD2
size: -
V: TRBV27
DNA: TGTGCCAGCAGTTTAAGGCCGACTAGCGCCATCGCCGGGGAGCTGTTTTTT
CDR3: CASSLRPTSAIAGELFF

J: TRBJ2-1
D: -
size: many
V: TRBV3-1
DNA: TGTGCCAGCAGCCAAGAGAGAGCGGGTTGGGACAATGAGCAGTTCTTC
CDR3: CASSQERAGWDNEQFF

J: TRBJ2-7
D: -
size: few
V: TRBV7-2
DNA: TGTGCCAGCAGCTTCGGGGTAGGTCCCAACTACGAGCAGTACTTC
CDR3: CASSFGVGPNYEQYF

J: TRBJ1-6
D: -
size: -
V: TRBV12-3/TRBV12-4
DNA: TGTGCCAGCGCAGGTGGATCGGCACCCCTCCACTTT
CDR3: CASAGGSAPLHF

J: TRBJ2-1
D: TRBD2
size: few
V: TRBV4-1
DNA: TGCGCCAGCAGCCAAGCAGGTAGCGGGAGGTCTAATGAGCAGTTCTTC
CDR3: CASSQAGSGRSNEQFF

J: TRBJ1-6
D: -
size: many
V: TRBV6-5
DNA: TGTGCCAGCAGTTACCCCTCTAGGGGGAGGGACTCACCCCTCCACTTT
CDR3: CASSYPSRGRDSPLHF

J: TRBJ2-4
D: -
size: few
V: TRBV19
DNA: TGTGCCAGTAGATTGACCGGGACAATGCTAAACATTCAGTACTTC
CDR3: CASRLTGTMLNIQYF

J: TRBJ1-1
D: -
size: many
V: TRBV28
DNA: TGTGCCAGCAGCCACAGGGAATCGGGTAATGAAGCTTTCTTT
CDR3: CASSHRESGNEAFF

J: TRBJ1-5
D: -
size: many
V: TRBV12-3/TRBV12-4
DNA: TGTGCCAGCAGTTTAGGGTTAACCAATCAGCCCCAGCATTTT
CDR3: CASSLGLTNQPQHF

J: TRBJ1-2
D: TRBD1
size: many
V: TRBV19
DNA: TGTGCCAGTAGTGTCCGATGGGACAGCTATGGCTACACCTTC
CDR3: CASSVRWDSYGYTF

J: TRBJ2-1
D: -
size: many
V: TRBV14
DNA: TGTGCCAGCAGCCAAGAGTTAATGAGTTACTCCTACAATGAGCAGTTCTTC
CDR3: CASSQELMSYSYNEQFF

J: TRBJ2-7
D: -
size: many
V: TRBV13
DNA: TGTGCCAGCAGCTTCGGCTCGATCTCCTACGAGCAGTACTTC
CDR3: CASSFGSISYEQYF

J: TRBJ2-7
D: TRBD2
size: many
V: TRBV20-1
DNA: TGCAGTGCTAGTGGGCTCGGACTAGCTGACGAGCAGTACTTC
CDR3: CSASGLGLADEQYF

J: TRBJ2-7
D: TRBD2
size: many
V: TRBV19
DNA: TGTGCCAGCAGCCGGGGACTAGCCGACGAGCAGTACTTC
CDR3: CASSRGLADEQYF

J: TRBJ2-5
D: TRBD2
size: many
V: TRBV3-1
DNA: TGTGCCAGCAGCCAACCGGGACTAGCGATGGAGACCCAGTACTTC
CDR3: CASSQPGLAMETQYF

J: TRBJ2-3
D: TRBD2
size: few
V: TRBV6-1
DNA: TGTGCCAGCGGACAGACTAGCGGGACAGATACGCAGTATTTT
CDR3: CASGQTSGTDTQYF

J: TRBJ2-1
D: TRBD2
size: many
V: TRBV11-1
DNA: TGTGCCAGCAGCTTAAGACAACTAGCGGGGAACAATGAGCAGTTCTTC
CDR3: CASSLRQLAGNNEQFF

J: TRBJ1-2
D: -
size: many
V: TRBV12-3/TRBV12-4
DNA: TGTGCCAGCAGCCCTACAGGGAGGGCTAACTATGGCTACACCTTC
CDR3: CASSPTGRANYGYTF